Following are 17 T cell receptor beta chains from one sample sequenced in a study of blood T cell repertoires in COVID-19. Using immunoSEQ multiplex PCR, the repertoire was profiled, and TCRdb retains in-frame clones only, with some absent. The sample holds 130,000 to 150,000 clones, around 85% seen once. The specimen sequenced was PBMCs or T cells enriched from blood (not recorded which). These receptors were collected from a man aged 50-59 years who had recovered from COVID-19.

This clone came up once. The J gene is TRBJ1-3, the V gene TRBV11-1; maybe TRBD1 (6 bases). The CDR3 sequence is 16 residues long. Germline V gene sequence: CDR1 SGHAT, CDR2 FQDESV (reference sequence). Deletions cut 3 bases from V and 0 bases from J, with 12 bases between. The CDR3 is CASSFGQPLSGNTIYF. CDR3 nucleotides: TGTGCCAGCAGCTTCGGACAGCCCCTCTCTGGAAACACCATATATTTT.

V gene TRBV4-1 combines with J gene TRBJ1-6; D is ambiguous. The V gene's germline CDR1 is MGHRA and CDR2 YSYEKL. V was pared by 6 bases and J by 0 bases, with 12 bases between. This CDR3 region has 16 residues. The CDR3 nucleotides are TGCGCCAGCAGTGAAAGGGAGAGCTCCTATAATTCACCCCTCCACTTT. This gives the protein CASSERESSYNSPLHF.

The rearrangement uses TRBV7-2 and TRBJ1-4; a possible D gene is TRBD1 (6 bases). The germline gives CDR1 SGHTA, CDR2 FQGNSA. The CDR3 extends over 15 amino acids. Between the trimmed V and J ends, which lost 4 bases and 0 bases, there was a span of 9 bases. This CDR3 reads CASSSRGATNEKLFF. CDR3 in DNA: TGTGCCAGCAGCTCCAGGGGCGCAACTAATGAAAAACTGTTTTTT.

The chain recombines TRBV18 with TRBJ2-5; D not resolved. Trimming shortened V by 0 bases and J by 0 bases, and 11 bases separated the two germline ends. The CDR3 runs 16 residues. CDR1 KGHSH and CDR2 LQKENI come from the germline V gene. The CDR3 loop is CASSPPPGSHQETQYF. The CDR3 DNA is TGTGCCAGCTCACCACCGCCAGGTTCCCACCAAGAGACCCAGTACTTC.

The chain joins TRBV2 to TRBJ1-6, with D possibly matching TRBD1 (6 bases). Germline CDR1 SNHLY, CDR2 FYNNEI. The CDR3 has 14 residues. Trimming removed 7 bases from V and 4 bases from J, with 11 bases in between. CDR3 region: CASTQQGYNSPLHF. In nucleotides, the CDR3 is TGTGCCAGCACCCAACAGGGATATAATTCACCCCTCCACTTT.

This rearrangement joins TRBV7-2 to TRBJ1-3, with 10 bases aligning to TRBD1. The CDR3 is 18 residues long. V lost 4 bases to trimming and J lost 3 bases; unmatched junction nucleotides: 12. Looked up from germline, CDR1 is SGHTA and CDR2 is FQGNSA. Here the CDR3 DNA reads TGTGCCAGCAGCTCACTCCCGGACAGGGGGATTAGTGGAAACACCATATATTTT. This codes for CASSSLPDRGISGNTIYF.

The rearrangement links TRBV7-9 to TRBJ2-1; tentative D call: TRBD2 (5 bases). CDR1 SEHNR and CDR2 FQNEAQ come from the germline V gene (reference sequence). The CDR3 covers 16 residues. The V gene lost 5 bases and the J gene lost 6 bases, with 20 bases spanning the gap. The CDR3 region has the DNA TGTGCCAGCAGCCCCGCCGTCTCGGGAATGCCCAATGAGCAGTTCTTC. This translates into CASSPAVSGMPNEQFF.

The rearrangement joins TRBV5-6 to TRBJ1-1, with 7 bases identical to TRBD1. Per germline, CDR1 SGHDT and CDR2 YYEEEE. This CDR3 contains 16 residues. Unmatched junction bases numbered 8, after V lost 3 bases and J lost 0 bases. Here the CDR3 DNA reads TGTGCCAGCAGCTCCGCAGGGGGTTACATGAACACTGAAGCTTTCTTT. Amino acid sequence: CASSSAGGYMNTEAFF.

The chain joins TRBV19 to TRBJ2-5, with D possibly matching TRBD1 (7 bases). The CDR3 is 13 residues long. V lost 6 bases, J lost 4 bases, and 12 bases lay in between. The germline CDR1 and CDR2 sequences are LNHDA and SQIVND (reference sequence). The CDR3 is CASSRGATETQYF. The CDR3 bases are TGTGCCAGTAGCAGGGGGGCGACAGAGACCCAGTACTTC.

This clone was observed once. The CDR3 loop is CASSFGTDTEAFF. CDR3 nucleotide sequence: TGTGCCAGCAGCTTTGGGACAGACACTGAAGCTTTCTTT. The chain recombines TRBV7-9 with TRBJ1-1; 7 positions agree with TRBD1. The CDR3 runs 13 residues. V lost 3 bases, J lost 3 bases, and 1 base stayed unmatched. Germline V gene sequence: CDR1 SEHNR, CDR2 FQNEAQ (reference sequence). Complete variable domain (other parts from reference TRBV7-9 and TRBJ1-1): DTGVSQNPRHKITKRGQNVTFRCDPISEHNRLYWYRQTLGQGPEFLTYFQNEAQLEKSRLLSDRFSAERPKGSFSTLEIQRTEQGDSAMYLCASSFGTDTEAFFGQGTRLTVV.

The CDR3, as DNA: TGTGCCAGCAGTGCCGACAGGTCAACTAATGAAAAACTGTTTTTT. Its translation is CASSADRSTNEKLFF. This rearrangement joins TRBV27 to TRBJ1-4; the D gene is possibly TRBD1 (6 bases). This CDR3 comprises 15 residues. Trimming took 5 bases from V and 0 from J, leaving 10 bases between them. Germline lookup yields CDR1 MNHEY and CDR2 SMNVEV (reference sequence).

The V and J genes are TRBV24-1 and TRBJ2-5, with 7 positions matching TRBD2. CDR1 KGHDR and CDR2 SFDVKD come from the germline V gene. Unmatched junction bases numbered 27, after V lost 9 bases and J lost 3 bases. This CDR3 has 20 amino acids. In nucleotides, the CDR3 is TGTGCCACCGAAAGACAACGACCCCGAGCTCCCGGGCGGGGGAAAGAGACCCAGTACTTC. This codes for CATERQRPRAPGRGKETQYF.

In its sample, this clone was seen once. This chain joins TRBV9 and TRBJ2-3, with D tentatively TRBD2 (7 bases). Germline V gene sequence: CDR1 SGDLS, CDR2 YYNGEE. Trimming cost V 0 bases and J 2 bases, with 13 bases left between them. This CDR3 is 16 amino acids long. The CDR3 loop is CASSVEAGTITDTQYF. The CDR3 DNA reads as TGTGCCAGCAGCGTAGAAGCGGGGACAATCACAGATACGCAGTATTTT.

This clone was counted a single time. The V call is TRBV9, the J call TRBJ2-2; 7 nucleotides align to TRBD2. The trim removed 1 base at V and 5 bases at J, leaving 8 bases unmatched. The CDR3 has 16 residues. Germline values: CDR1 SGDLS, CDR2 YYNGEE. CDR3 in DNA: TGTGCCAGCAGCGTAATTTCAGCGGGGACGACCGGGGAGCTGTTTTTT. Translation gives CASSVISAGTTGELFF. The variable domain in full, with the rest retrieved from reference TRBV9 and TRBJ2-2, is DSGVTQTPKHLITATGQRVTLRCSPRSGDLSVYWYQQSLDQGLQFLIQYYNGEERAKGNILERFSAQQFPDLHSELNLSSLELGDSALYFCASSVISAGTTGELFFGEGSRLTVL.

Only one count was recorded for this clone. The chain combines TRBV6-2 or TRBV6-3 with TRBJ2-5; D gene ambiguous. The CDR3 length is 15 residues. Trimming stripped 2 bases from V and 5 bases from J, with 15 bases between. Germline V gives CDR1 MNHEY, CDR2 SVGEGT. The CDR3 is CASSYEGVPRETQYF. The CDR3 DNA is TGTGCCAGCAGTTACGAAGGCGTCCCTAGGGAGACCCAGTACTTC.

The chain recombines TRBV7-6 with TRBJ1-4, with TRBD1 matching over 8 bases. CDR3 length equals 15 residues. Germline loops: CDR1 SGHVS, CDR2 FNYEAQ. Unmatched junction bases numbered 9, after V lost 5 bases and J lost 7 bases. The CDR3 region has the DNA TGTGCCAGCAGCGCGACGACAGGGGTGGGTGAAAAACTGTTTTTT. Amino acids: CASSATTGVGEKLFF.

The chain carries TRBV11-1 and TRBJ2-7; TRBD2 matches at 13 bases. The V gene end was trimmed by 4 bases and the J gene end by 3 bases; junction bases not matched to a gene: 0. CDR3 length equals 14 residues. Germline CDR1 reads SGHAT; CDR2 reads FQDESV (reference sequence). This chain's CDR3 is CASSWTSGGYEQYF. CDR3 DNA: TGTGCCAGCAGCTGGACTAGCGGGGGCTACGAGCAGTACTTC.